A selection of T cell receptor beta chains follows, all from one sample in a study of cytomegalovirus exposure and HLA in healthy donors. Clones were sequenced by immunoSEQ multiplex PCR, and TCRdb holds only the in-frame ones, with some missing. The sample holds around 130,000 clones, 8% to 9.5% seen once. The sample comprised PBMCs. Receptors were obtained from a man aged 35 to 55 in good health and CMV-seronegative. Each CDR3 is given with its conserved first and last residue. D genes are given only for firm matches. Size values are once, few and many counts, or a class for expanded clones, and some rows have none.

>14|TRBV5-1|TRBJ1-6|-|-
TGCGCCAGCAGCGGCGGACAGCTCTATTCACCCCTCCACTTT
CASSGGQLYSPLHF
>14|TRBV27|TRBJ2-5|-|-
TGTGCCAGCAGTTTATCCAGTGTCTCGGAGACCCAGTACTTC
CASSLSSVSETQYF
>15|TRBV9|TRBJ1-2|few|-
TGTGCCAGCAGCGTAGGAGCGGCGGAAATGTATGGCTACACCTTC
CASSVGAAEMYGYTF
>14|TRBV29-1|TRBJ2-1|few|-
TGCAGCGCTTCGACTAGTACGACCTACAATGAGCAGTTCTTC
CSASTSTTYNEQFF
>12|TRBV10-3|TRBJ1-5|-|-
TGTGCCATCAGTGGCGGGGGCCAGCCCCAGCATTTT
CAISGGGQPQHF
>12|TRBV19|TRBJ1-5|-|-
TGTGCCAGTAGTATAGATACCGGGTCTCAGCATTTT
CASSIDTGSQHF
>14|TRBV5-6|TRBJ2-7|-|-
TGTGCCAGCAGCTCATACAGGGATTCCTACGAGCAGTACTTC
CASSSYRDSYEQYF
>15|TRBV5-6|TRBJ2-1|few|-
TGTGCCAGCAGCTTGGGGGCCCGCTCCTACAATGAGCAGTTCTTC
CASSLGARSYNEQFF
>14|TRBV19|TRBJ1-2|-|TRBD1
TGTGCCAGTAACACCATACAGGGGGAAAGTGGCTACACCTTC
CASNTIQGESGYTF
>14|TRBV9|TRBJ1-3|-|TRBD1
TGTGCCAGCAGCGCCGGGACAGCTGGAAACACCATATATTTT
CASSAGTAGNTIYF
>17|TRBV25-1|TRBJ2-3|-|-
TGTGCCAGCAGTGACCTACTTTTTGGACACCGCACAGATACGCAGTATTTT
CASSDLLFGHRTDTQYF
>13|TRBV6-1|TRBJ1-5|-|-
TGTGCCAGCAACAAAAATAGCAATCAGCCCCAGCATTTT
CASNKNSNQPQHF
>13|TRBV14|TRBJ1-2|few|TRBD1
TGTGCCAGCAGCCAGCTTGGGACAGATGGCTACACCTTC
CASSQLGTDGYTF
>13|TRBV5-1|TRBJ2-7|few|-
TGCGCCAGCAGCTTGGATGAGGGCTACGAGCAGTACTTC
CASSLDEGYEQYF
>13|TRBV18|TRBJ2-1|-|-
TGTGCCAGCTCACAGAGAAGGGGCTATGAGCAGTTCTTC
CASSQRRGYEQFF
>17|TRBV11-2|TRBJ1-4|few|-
TGTGCCAGCAGTTATGTGGTCGGGGGGGCAACTAATGAAAAACTGTTTTTT
CASSYVVGGATNEKLFF
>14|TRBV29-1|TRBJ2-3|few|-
TGCAGCGCCGAGGGTATTGGCTCCACAGATACGCAGTATTTT
CSAEGIGSTDTQYF
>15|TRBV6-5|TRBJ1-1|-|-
TGTGCCAGCAGTTACTCCCGGGGTCTGAGCACTGAAGCTTTCTTT
CASSYSRGLSTEAFF
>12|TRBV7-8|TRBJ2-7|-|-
TGTGCCAGCAGCTCCCTGAGGGTTGAGCAGTACTTC
CASSSLRVEQYF
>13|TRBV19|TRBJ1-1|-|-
TGTGCCAGTAGTCTCACAGAAAACACTGAAGCTTTCTTT
CASSLTENTEAFF
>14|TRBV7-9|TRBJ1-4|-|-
TGTGCCAGCAGCCGCCGGGAAAGAAGTGAAAAACTGTTTTTT
CASSRRERSEKLFF
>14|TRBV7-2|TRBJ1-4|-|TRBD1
TGTGCCAGCAGCCTGGACAGGGGAAGTGAAAAACTGTTTTTT
CASSLDRGSEKLFF
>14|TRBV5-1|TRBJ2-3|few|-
TGCGCCAGCAGGTTCCAGCGGAGCACAGATACGCAGTATTTT
CASRFQRSTDTQYF
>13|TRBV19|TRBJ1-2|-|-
TGTGCCAGTAGGCGGGACCCAAACTATGGCTACACCTTC
CASRRDPNYGYTF
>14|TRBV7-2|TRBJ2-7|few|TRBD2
TGTGCCAGCAGTGACAGCGGGGTTCCCTACGAGCAGTACTTC
CASSDSGVPYEQYF
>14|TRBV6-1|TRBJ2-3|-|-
TGTGCCAGCAGTGAACTCCCAGGGACAGATACGCAGTATTTT
CASSELPGTDTQYF
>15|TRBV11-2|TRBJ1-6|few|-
TGTGCCAGCAGCTTAGATCACGGGAGTGATTCACCCCTCCACTTT
CASSLDHGSDSPLHF
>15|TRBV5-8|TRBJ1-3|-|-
TGTGCCAGCAGCGCCGACGGACTCTCTGGAAACACCATATATTTT
CASSADGLSGNTIYF
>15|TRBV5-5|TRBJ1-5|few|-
TGTGCCAGCAGCACAGACGGTCTTAGCAATCAGCCCCAGCATTTT
CASSTDGLSNQPQHF
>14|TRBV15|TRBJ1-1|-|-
TGTGCCACCAGCAGAGATTTGAGCGGCACTGAAGCTTTCTTT
CATSRDLSGTEAFF
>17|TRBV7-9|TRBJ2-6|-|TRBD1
TGTGCCAGCAGCTTACGGCAGGGGGCTTCTGGGGCCAACGTCCTGACTTTC
CASSLRQGASGANVLTF
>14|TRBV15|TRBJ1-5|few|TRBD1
TGTGCCACCAGCAGAGATAAAGGGGGCCAGCCCCAGCATTTT
CATSRDKGGQPQHF
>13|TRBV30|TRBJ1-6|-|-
TGTGCCTGGAGTAGTGGAGTCAATTCACCCCTCCACTTT
CAWSSGVNSPLHF
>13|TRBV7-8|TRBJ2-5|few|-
TGTGCCAGCAGTTCCGGGACTCCGGAGACCCAGTACTTC
CASSSGTPETQYF
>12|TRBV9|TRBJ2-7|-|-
TGTGCCAGCAGCGTAGCAGGGAACGAGCAGTACTTC
CASSVAGNEQYF
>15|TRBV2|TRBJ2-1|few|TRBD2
TGTGCCAGCAGTGCAGAGCGGGGGGGCTTCAATGAGCAGTTCTTC
CASSAERGGFNEQFF
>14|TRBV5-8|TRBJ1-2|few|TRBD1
TGTGCCAGCAGCTCGGACAGGGGGGGAAATGGCTACACCTTC
CASSSDRGGNGYTF
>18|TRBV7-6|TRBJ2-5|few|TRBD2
TGTGCCAGCAGCTTGCGATGGACTAGCGGGGGGGCGGGGGAGACCCAGTACTTC
CASSLRWTSGGAGETQYF
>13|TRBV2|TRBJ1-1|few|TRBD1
TGTGCCAGCTTGCCGACAGGGTTTGGTGAAGCTTTCTTT
CASLPTGFGEAFF
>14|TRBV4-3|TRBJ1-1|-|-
TGCGCCAGCAGCCAAGATGAAAGAGAGACTGAAGCTTTCTTT
CASSQDERETEAFF
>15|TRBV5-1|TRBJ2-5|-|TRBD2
TGCGCCAGCAGCTTGGCGGGCGGGGGAGGAGAGACCCAGTACTTC
CASSLAGGGGETQYF
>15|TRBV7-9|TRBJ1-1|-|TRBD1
TGTGCCAGCAGCTTAGCTCTAGGGGGCTACACTGAAGCTTTCTTT
CASSLALGGYTEAFF
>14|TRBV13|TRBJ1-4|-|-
TGTGCCAGCAGCGAGGGGAGGGGGAATGAAAAACTGTTTTTT
CASSEGRGNEKLFF
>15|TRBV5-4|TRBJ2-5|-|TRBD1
TGTGCCAGCAGCGCCCCCGGGACAGGGCAAGAGACCCAGTACTTC
CASSAPGTGQETQYF
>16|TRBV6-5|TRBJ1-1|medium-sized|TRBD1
TGTGCCAGCAGTTACCTCGGGACAGGGATTAACACTGAAGCTTTCTTT
CASSYLGTGINTEAFF
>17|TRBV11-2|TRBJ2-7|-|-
TGTGCCAGCAGCTTAGGTAGGACACCACAATTGAGGCACGAGCAGTACTTC
CASSLGRTPQLRHEQYF
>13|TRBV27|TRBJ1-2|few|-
TGTGCCAGCAGAAGGGGAGGACCAGACGGCTACACCTTC
CASRRGGPDGYTF
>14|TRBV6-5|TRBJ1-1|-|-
TGTGCCAGCAGGGACACCTCATTTAACACTGAAGCTTTCTTT
CASRDTSFNTEAFF
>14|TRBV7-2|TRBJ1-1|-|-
TGCGCCAGCAGCTTGGGGGGTTTGAACACTGAAGCTTTCTTT
CASSLGGLNTEAFF
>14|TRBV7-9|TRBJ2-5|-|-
TGTGCCAGCAGCCCTAAAGGGCCCCCCAGGGCCCAGTACTTC
CASSPKGPPRAQYF
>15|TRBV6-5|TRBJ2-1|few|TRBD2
TGTGCCAGCAGTTGGGGTAGCGGGGGGGACAATGAGCAGTTCTTC
CASSWGSGGDNEQFF
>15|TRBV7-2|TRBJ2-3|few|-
TGTGCCAGCAGCCGGGGTCGGGGGTTGACAGATACGCAGTATTTT
CASSRGRGLTDTQYF
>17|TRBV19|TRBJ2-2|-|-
TGTGCCAGTAGTTTTAAAGGAGGGCCAGAGAACACCGGGGAGCTGTTTTTT
CASSFKGGPENTGELFF
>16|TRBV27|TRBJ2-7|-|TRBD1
TGTGCCAGCAGTACCTGGACAGGGTCGATCTCCTACGAGCAGTACTTC
CASSTWTGSISYEQYF